This entry lists 13 T cell receptor beta chains sequenced from one sample in a study of OX40 agonist ivuxolimab in advanced cancers. Clones were read by immunoSEQ multiplex PCR, and TCRdb kept only the in-frame ones, dropping some. This sample yields roughly 66,000 clones, of which 82% are seen a single time; approximately 0.4% belongs to the top ten. Source: CD4+ or CD8+ T cells sorted from blood, taken in a trial of the OX40 agonist ivuxolimab. The receptor source for this set is an adult with an advanced solid tumor such as melanoma, head and neck, liver or kidney cancer.

This clone has just a few counts. The rearrangement joins TRBV5-1 to TRBJ1-4; 8 bases agree with TRBD1. CDR1 is SGHRS, CDR2 YFSETQ, per germline. After removal of 4 bases from V and 8 bases from J, the junction contained 10 bases not matched to a gene. This CDR3 is 15 amino acids long. Written as DNA, the CDR3 is TGCGCCAGCAGCGATGCACAGGGGGTAGGCGAAAAACTGTTTTTT. This sequence encodes CASSDAQGVGEKLFF.

This chain links TRBV18 with TRBJ1-3; D is unresolved. The CDR3 runs to 14 residues. Germline V gene sequence: CDR1 KGHSH, CDR2 LQKENI. The V end lost 5 bases, the J end lost 0 bases, and 8 bases lay between the germline ends. CDR3 loop: CASSARDSGNTIYF. Here the CDR3 DNA reads TGTGCCAGCTCAGCGAGGGACTCTGGAAACACCATATATTTT.

The V gene is TRBV19, the J gene TRBJ1-1, with no clear D. V was clipped by 5 bases and J by 1 base, with 14 bases between them. Germline V gene sequence: CDR1 LNHDA, CDR2 SQIVND (reference sequence). This CDR3 spans 15 amino acids. The DNA of the CDR3 is TGTGCCAGTAGTCCACACAAGATTAGGAACACTGAAGCTTTCTTT. As protein: CASSPHKIRNTEAFF.

The chain couples TRBV27 to TRBJ2-3; D unresolved. This CDR3 is built from 11 residues. V lost 3 bases and J 5 bases, leaving 3 bases between the germline ends. The germline gives CDR1 MNHEY, CDR2 SMNVEV (reference sequence). The CDR3 protein is CASSFRDTQYF. CDR3 bases: TGTGCCAGCAGTTTTAGAGATACGCAGTATTTT.

This chain links TRBV2 with TRBJ1-2; 8 bases line up with TRBD1. CDR3 length equals 13 residues. V trimming: 5 bases; J trimming: 8 bases; junction bases outside the gene matches: 7. Looked up from germline, CDR1 is SNHLY and CDR2 is FYNNEI. CDR3 protein: CASSQGQALGYTF. CDR3 nucleotides: TGTGCCAGCAGTCAGGGACAGGCGTTAGGCTACACCTTC.

V and J are TRBV29-1 and TRBJ1-3, with D unclear. This CDR3 region has 17 residues. Germline CDR1 and CDR2: SQVTM and ANQGSEA. V was shortened by 1 base and J by 2 bases, with 18 bases between the two germline ends. CDR3 sequence: CSVEGVGTSGTGNTIYF. CDR3 nucleotide sequence: TGCAGCGTTGAAGGGGTAGGAACGAGCGGTACTGGAAACACCATATATTTT.

The chain employs TRBV7-3 and TRBJ1-6, with D unresolved. Trimming stripped 2 bases from V and 8 bases from J, with 7 bases between. This CDR3 has 13 residues. Germline-derived CDR1 and CDR2 are SGHTA and FQGTGA. The CDR3 region has the DNA TGTGCCAGCAGCTTACAAGGCGATTCACCCCTCCACTTT. It codes for CASSLQGDSPLHF.

J is TRBJ2-1 and V is TRBV9; tentatively, D is TRBD1 (6 bases). The CDR3 is made up of 11 amino acids. V was pared by 3 bases and J by 13 bases, with 11 bases between. The germline V gene has CDR1 SGDLS and CDR2 YYNGEE. The CDR3 loop reads CASSASRGQFF. CDR3 in DNA: TGTGCCAGCAGCGCCAGCAGGGGACAGTTCTTC.

V usage is TRBV5-1 and J usage is TRBJ1-1, with D tentatively TRBD1 (5 bases). The CDR3 is 15 residues long. V was trimmed by 3 bases and J by 0 bases, leaving 12 bases between them. Germline loops: CDR1 SGHRS, CDR2 YFSETQ. CDR3 coding DNA: TGCGCCAGCAGCTCCCGGGACGGATTGAACACTGAAGCTTTCTTT. As protein: CASSSRDGLNTEAFF.

This chain connects TRBV7-9 to TRBJ1-2; tentatively, D is TRBD1 (6 bases). Germline CDR1 reads SEHNR; CDR2 reads FQNEAQ (reference sequence). The CDR3 is made up of 11 amino acids. The V and J ends lost 6 bases and 7 bases respectively, with 9 bases between them. CDR3 DNA: TGTGCCAGCAGTAACAGGGCTGGCTACACCTTC. Translated, it gives CASSNRAGYTF.

The chain employs TRBV5-8 and TRBJ1-4, with a weak D call TRBD1 (5 bases). With 5 bases removed from V and 3 bases from J, the gap between germline ends came to 17 bases. CDR3 length: 16 amino acids. Per germline, CDR1 SGHTS and CDR2 YDEGEE. Here the CDR3 DNA reads TGTGCCAGCAGTCGGGACCCTCGTTCGGCTAATGAAAAACTGTTTTTT. Its translation is CASSRDPRSANEKLFF.

The table lists this clone with a few counts. The chain has TRBV7-2 and TRBJ2-1; D is undetermined. This CDR3 region has 15 residues. V lost 1 base and J 4 bases, leaving 11 bases between the germline ends. The germline V gene encodes CDR1 SGHTA and CDR2 FQGNSA. In DNA, the CDR3 is TGTGCCAGCAGCTTAGGGATTAGCTCGTACAATGAGCAGTTCTTC. This gives the protein CASSLGISSYNEQFF. The variable domain in full, completed from reference TRBV7-2 and TRBJ2-1, reads GAGVSQSPSNKVTEKGKDVELRCDPISGHTALYWYRQSLGQGLEFLIYFQGNSAPDKSGLPSDRFSAERTGGSVSTLTIQRTQQEDSAVYLCASSLGISSYNEQFFGPGTRLTVL.

V and J are TRBV5-4 and TRBJ2-7; D unclear. This CDR3 spans 12 amino acids. Germline V CDR1 and CDR2: SGHNT, YYREEE (reference sequence). V shed 1 base and J shed 7 bases, with 9 bases lying between them. CDR3 residues: CASSLYLGEQYF. Here the CDR3 DNA reads TGTGCCAGCAGCTTGTATCTGGGAGAGCAGTACTTC.